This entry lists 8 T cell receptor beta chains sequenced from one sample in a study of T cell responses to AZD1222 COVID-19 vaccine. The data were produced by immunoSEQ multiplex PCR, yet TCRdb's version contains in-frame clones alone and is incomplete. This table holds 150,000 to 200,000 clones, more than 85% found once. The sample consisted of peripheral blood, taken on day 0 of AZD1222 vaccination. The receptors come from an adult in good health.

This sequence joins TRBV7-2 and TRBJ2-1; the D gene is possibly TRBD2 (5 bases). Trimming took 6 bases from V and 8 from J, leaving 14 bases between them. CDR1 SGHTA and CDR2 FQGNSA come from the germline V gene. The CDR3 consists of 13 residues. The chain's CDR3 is CASRLEFYDEQFF. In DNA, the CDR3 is TGTGCCAGCAGACTAGAATTTTACGATGAGCAGTTCTTC.

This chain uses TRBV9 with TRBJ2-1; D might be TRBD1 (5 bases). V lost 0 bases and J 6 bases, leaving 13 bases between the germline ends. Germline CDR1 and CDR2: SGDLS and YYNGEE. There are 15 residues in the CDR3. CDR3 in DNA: TGTGCCAGCAGCGTAGAAGGTCAGGGAATCAATGAGCAGTTCTTC. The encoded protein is CASSVEGQGINEQFF.

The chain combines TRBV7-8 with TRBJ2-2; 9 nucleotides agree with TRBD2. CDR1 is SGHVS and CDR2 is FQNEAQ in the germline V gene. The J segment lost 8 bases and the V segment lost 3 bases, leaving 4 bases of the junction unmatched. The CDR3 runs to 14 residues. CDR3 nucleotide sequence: TGTGCCAGCAGCTTGCTAGCGGGGAAGGGGGAGCTGTTTTTT. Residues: CASSLLAGKGELFF. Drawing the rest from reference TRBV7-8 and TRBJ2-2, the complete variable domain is GAGVSQSPRYKVAKRGQDVALRCDPISGHVSLFWYQQALGQGPEFLTYFQNEAQLDKSGLPSDRFFAERPEGSVSTLKIQRTQQEDSAVYLCASSLLAGKGELFFGEGSRLTVL.

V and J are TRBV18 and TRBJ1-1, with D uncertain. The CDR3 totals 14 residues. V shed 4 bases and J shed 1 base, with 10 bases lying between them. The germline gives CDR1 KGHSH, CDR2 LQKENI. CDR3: CASSQGLPNTEAFF. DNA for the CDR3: TGTGCCAGCTCACAAGGACTCCCGAACACTGAAGCTTTCTTT.

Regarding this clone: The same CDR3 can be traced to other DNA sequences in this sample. The CDR3 sequence is CASSIGGLSYEQYF. The CDR3 DNA is TGTGCCAGTAGTATAGGGGGTCTGTCCTACGAGCAGTACTTC. The chain recombines TRBV19 with TRBJ2-7; D not resolved. The CDR3 is made up of 14 amino acids. Germline V gene sequence: CDR1 LNHDA, CDR2 SQIVND (reference sequence). V lost 1 base and J lost 1, with 8 bases in between.

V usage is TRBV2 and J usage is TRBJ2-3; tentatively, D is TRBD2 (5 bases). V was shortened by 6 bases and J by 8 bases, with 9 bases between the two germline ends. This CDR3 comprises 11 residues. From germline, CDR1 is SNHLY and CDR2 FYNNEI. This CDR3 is CASRGVSTQYF. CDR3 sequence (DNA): TGTGCCAGCAGGGGAGTGAGTACGCAGTATTTT.

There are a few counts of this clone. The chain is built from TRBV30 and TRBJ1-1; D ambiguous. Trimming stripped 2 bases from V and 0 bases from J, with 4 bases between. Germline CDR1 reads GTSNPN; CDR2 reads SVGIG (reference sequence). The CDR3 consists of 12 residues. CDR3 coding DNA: TGTGCCTGGAGTTATGTGAACACTGAAGCTTTCTTT. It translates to CAWSYVNTEAFF.

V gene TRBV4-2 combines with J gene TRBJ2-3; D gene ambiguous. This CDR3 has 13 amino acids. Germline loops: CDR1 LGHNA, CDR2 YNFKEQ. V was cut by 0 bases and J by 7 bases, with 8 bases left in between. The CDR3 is CASSQDRRNTQYF. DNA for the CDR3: TGTGCCAGCAGCCAAGACCGGCGGAATACGCAGTATTTT.